Reported below is one T cell receptor (beta chain). Vbeta (60) and Jbeta (13) primers were used in the PCR. Repertoires were generated with immunoSEQ multiplex PCR, while TCRdb's copy carries only in-frame clones and drops some. The sample lists tens of thousands of clones; approximately 66% were seen once. The junction had 10 bases not matched to a gene; V was cut back by 5 bases and J by 1 base. Germline loops: CDR1 SGHTA, CDR2 FQGNSA. This CDR3 has 18 residues. This sample was included in a study of cytomegalovirus exposure and HLA in healthy donors. The sample was PBMCs. The receptor was derived from a man between 50 and 59 years old in good health and CMV-seropositive. The chain recombines TRBV7-2 with TRBJ2-6; 8 nucleotides agree with TRBD2. CDR3 sequence (DNA): TGTGCCAGCAGCAAACGGGCGGGGGGTCCGTCTGGGGCCAACGTCCTGACTTTC. Translation gives CASSKRAGGPSGANVLTF.